The next 17 T cell receptor beta chains were all read from a single sample in a study of identical twins. TCRdb analysed the 5' RACE reads with MiXCR anew, one entry per CDR3 protein. This table has some 790,000 distinct CDR3 sequences, 15% to 20% appearing once. The data were also submitted as part of a second study, on T cells expressing NK-cell markers.

Sample: PBMCs. The receptors shown here come from a woman aged 18-29 years in good health.

This rearrangement joins TRBV18 to TRBJ2-3; no reliable D call. In germline, CDR1 is KGHSH, CDR2 LQKENI. V lost 2 bases and J lost 5, with 11 bases in between. The CDR3 has 14 residues. The CDR3 coding sequence is TGTGCCAGCTCACCAAACTGGGTGGGAGATACGCAGTATTTT. It yields the protein CASSPNWVGDTQYF.

The chain carries TRBV7-2 and TRBJ2-4; D gene uncertain. The CDR3 is 13 amino acids. Germline assignment: CDR1 SGHTA and CDR2 FQGNSA. The V end lost 4 bases, the J end lost 0 bases, and 4 bases lay between the germline ends. DNA of the CDR3: TGTGCCAGCAGCTACCTAGCCAAAAACATTCAGTACTTC. Residues: CASSYLAKNIQYF.

This clonotype turned up a few times. CDR3: CASMVILRTEAFF. The CDR3 DNA sequence: TGTGCCAGCATGGTCATACTAAGGACTGAAGCTTTCTTT. The rearrangement links TRBV7-2 to TRBJ1-1; D is ambiguous. Between the trimmed V and J ends, which lost 7 bases and 5 bases, there was a span of 14 bases. The CDR3 is 13 amino acids. Germline V gene lookup returns CDR1 SGHTA and CDR2 FQGNSA.

This clonotype has just a few counts. This chain uses TRBV5-1 with TRBJ2-1; perhaps TRBD1 as D (6 bases). The CDR3 is made up of 16 amino acids. Germline assignment: CDR1 SGHRS and CDR2 YFSETQ. V dropped 1 base and J dropped 2 bases, with 13 bases sitting between them. The DNA of the CDR3 is TGCGCCAGCAGCTTGACAGGGCAGTTAACCTACAATGAGCAGTTCTTC. Translating gives CASSLTGQLTYNEQFF.

This chain joins TRBV10-3 and TRBJ1-2, with 9 bases identical to TRBD1. This CDR3 spans 15 amino acids. The germline V gene has CDR1 ENHRY and CDR2 SYGVKD. Losses at the gene ends were 4 bases for V and 7 bases for J; bases not matched to a gene: 10. CDR3 protein: CAISVRDRDWAGYTF. As DNA, the CDR3 is TGTGCCATCAGTGTCCGGGACAGGGATTGGGCTGGCTACACCTTC.

V usage is TRBV7-6 and J usage is TRBJ2-7; 8 bases line up with TRBD2. This CDR3 region has 16 residues. The trim removed 1 base at V and 2 bases at J, leaving 7 bases unmatched. CDR1 is SGHVS and CDR2 is FNYEAQ in the germline V gene. The CDR3 reads CASSLETAGVAYEQYF. CDR3 nucleotides: TGTGCCAGCAGCTTAGAGACAGCGGGAGTAGCCTACGAGCAGTACTTC.

In its sample, this clonotype was seen a few times. The chain uses TRBV18 and TRBJ2-5; D is perhaps TRBD1 or TRBD2 (5 bases each). Per the germline V gene, CDR1 is KGHSH and CDR2 is LQKENI. The CDR3 has 14 residues. V lost 3 bases to trimming and J lost 0 bases, with 8 bases between them. For the CDR3, the DNA is TGTGCCAGCTCACCCACGGGACACCAAGAGACCCAGTACTTC. Protein sequence: CASSPTGHQETQYF.

V usage is TRBV6-1 and J usage is TRBJ2-7; TRBD1 matches 10 bases. Trimming removed 3 bases from V and 5 bases from J; junction bases left unmatched: 7. This CDR3 spans 15 amino acids. Germline V gene sequence: CDR1 MNHNS, CDR2 SASEGT. The CDR3 coding sequence is TGTGCCAGCAGTGAGCCGGGACAGGGGAGCGACGAGCAGTACTTC. Its translation: CASSEPGQGSDEQYF.

This clonotype was recorded a few times. This chain connects TRBV12-3 or TRBV12-4 to TRBJ2-7; TRBD2 agrees at 10 bases. J was trimmed by 2 bases and V by 2 bases; bases with no gene match: 9. The CDR3 length is 17 residues. CDR3 protein: CASSLRETSGRPYEQYF. CDR3 nucleotide sequence: TGTGCCAGCAGTTTAAGGGAGACTAGCGGGCGCCCCTACGAGCAGTACTTC.

This clonotype was seen at least ten times. Sequence at one end of the junction differs from germline and may be a read error. The chain links TRBV7-9 to TRBJ2-1; tentatively, D is TRBD1 (5 bases). Germline V gives CDR1 SEHNR, CDR2 FQNEAQ (reference sequence). The CDR3 spans 15 residues. The CDR3 DNA reads as TGCGCCAGCAGCTCGACAGACAGCTCCTACAATGAGCAGTTCTTC. Amino acids: CASSSTDSSYNEQFF. The variable domain in full, completed from reference TRBV7-9 and TRBJ2-1, reads DTGVSQNPRHKITKRGQNVTFRCDPISEHNRLYWYRQTLGQGPEFLTYFQNEAQLEKSRLLSDRFSAERPKGSFSTLEIQRTEQGDSAMYLCASSSTDSSYNEQFFGPGTRLTVL.

In its sample, this clonotype was seen many times. The chain recombines TRBV5-1 with TRBJ2-1; TRBD2 is a possible D gene (5 bases). CDR1 is SGHRS, CDR2 YFSETQ, per germline. The CDR3 totals 15 residues. The V gene lost 2 bases and the J gene lost 5 bases, with 14 bases spanning the gap. This chain's CDR3 is CASSFIPGNNNEQFF. In nucleotides, the CDR3 is TGCGCCAGCAGCTTTATACCGGGGAACAACAATGAGCAGTTCTTC.

The sample holds a few counts of this clonotype. The rearrangement links TRBV20-1 to TRBJ2-5; 9 bases line up with TRBD2. The germline V gene encodes CDR1 DFQATT and CDR2 SNEGSKA (reference sequence). The CDR3 totals 16 residues. After removal of 0 bases from V and 1 base from J, the junction contained 6 bases not matched to a gene. The CDR3 loop reads CSAREFPGLAQETQYF. The CDR3 DNA sequence: TGCAGTGCTAGAGAATTCCCGGGACTAGCCCAAGAGACCCAGTACTTC.

The V gene is TRBV13, the J gene TRBJ2-2; 7 nucleotides line up with TRBD1. The CDR3 has 14 residues. The V gene end was trimmed by 5 bases and the J gene end by 7 bases; junction bases not matched to a gene: 7. CDR1 is PRHDT and CDR2 is FYEKMQ in the germline V gene (reference sequence). The CDR3 DNA sequence: TGTGCCAGCAGCCCCGGGACAGCCATCGGGGAGCTGTTTTTT. Translated, it gives CASSPGTAIGELFF.

This clonotype was picked up a small number of times. The chain joins TRBV6-2 or TRBV6-3 to TRBJ2-2; D possibly corresponds to TRBD1 (6 bases). Trimming left V 8 bases short and J 0 bases short, with 7 bases between. CDR1 and CDR2 (germline): MNHEY, SVGEGT. The CDR3 runs to 13 residues. Here the CDR3 DNA reads TGTGCCAGCGCAGGGGCGAACACCGGGGAGCTGTTTTTT. It encodes CASAGANTGELFF.

This clonotype showed up just a few times. One junction end does not reproduce the germline sequence, and a read error may be involved. The chain carries TRBV6-1 and TRBJ1-5; a possible D gene is TRBD1 (5 bases). Germline values: CDR1 MNHNS, CDR2 SASEGT. The CDR3 totals 14 residues. The CDR3 bases are TGTGCCAGCAGCTCCGACAGTTTCAATCAGCTCCAGCATTTT. It encodes CASSSDSFNQLQHF.

This chain links TRBV12-3 or TRBV12-4 with TRBJ2-7; 7 bases map to TRBD1. This CDR3 is 15 amino acids long. V was pared by 2 bases and J by 4 bases, with 8 bases of the junction left unmatched. The CDR3 reads CASSLIEGARYEQYF. The CDR3 DNA sequence: TGTGCCAGCAGTTTAATTGAGGGGGCAAGATACGAGCAGTACTTC.

The chain carries TRBV7-9 and TRBJ1-5; no reliable D call. V shed 5 bases and J shed 0 bases, with 8 bases lying between them. This CDR3 comprises 14 residues. Germline V gene data show CDR1 as SEHNR and CDR2 as FQNEAQ (reference sequence). As DNA, the CDR3 is TGTGCCAGCAGCCGAAAAGATAGCAATCAGCCCCAGCATTTT. Translating it yields CASSRKDSNQPQHF.